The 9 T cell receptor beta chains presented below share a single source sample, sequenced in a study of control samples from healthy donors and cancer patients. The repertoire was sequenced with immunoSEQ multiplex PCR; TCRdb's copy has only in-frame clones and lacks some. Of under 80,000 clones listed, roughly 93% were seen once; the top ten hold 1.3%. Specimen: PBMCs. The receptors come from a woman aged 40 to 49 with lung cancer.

This CDR3 reads CASSERQRLSYEQYF. In DNA, the CDR3 is TGTGCCAGCAGTGAAAGGCAGAGGCTCTCCTACGAGCAGTACTTC. This chain joins TRBV6-1 and TRBJ2-7; D unresolved. The CDR3 loop spans 15 amino acids. Germline V CDR1 and CDR2: MNHNS, SASEGT. V was cut by 2 bases and J by 0 bases, with 11 bases left in between.

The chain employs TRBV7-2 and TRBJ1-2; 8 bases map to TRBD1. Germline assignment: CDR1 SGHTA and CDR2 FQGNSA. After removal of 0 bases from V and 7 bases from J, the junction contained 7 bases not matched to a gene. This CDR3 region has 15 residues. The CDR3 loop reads CASSLAASGGGGYTF. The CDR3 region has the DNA TGTGCCAGCAGCTTAGCTGCTTCAGGGGGCGGTGGCTACACCTTC. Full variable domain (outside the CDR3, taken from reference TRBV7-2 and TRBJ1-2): GAGVSQSPSNKVTEKGKDVELRCDPISGHTALYWYRQSLGQGLEFLIYFQGNSAPDKSGLPSDRFSAERTGGSVSTLTIQRTQQEDSAVYLCASSLAASGGGGYTFGSGTRLTVV.

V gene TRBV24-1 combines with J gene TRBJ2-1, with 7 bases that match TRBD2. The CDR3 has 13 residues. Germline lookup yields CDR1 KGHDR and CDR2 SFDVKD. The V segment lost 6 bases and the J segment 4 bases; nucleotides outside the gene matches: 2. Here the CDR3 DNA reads TGTGCCACCAGTCGGGAGGTTTACAATGAGCAGTTCTTC. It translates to CATSREVYNEQFF.

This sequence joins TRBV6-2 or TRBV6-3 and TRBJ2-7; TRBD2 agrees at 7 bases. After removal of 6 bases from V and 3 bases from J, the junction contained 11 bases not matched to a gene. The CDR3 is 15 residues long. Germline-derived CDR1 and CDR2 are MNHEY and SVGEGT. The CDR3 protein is CASSGTTSINYEQYF. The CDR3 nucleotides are TGTGCCAGCAGCGGGACTACCTCCATCAACTACGAGCAGTACTTC.

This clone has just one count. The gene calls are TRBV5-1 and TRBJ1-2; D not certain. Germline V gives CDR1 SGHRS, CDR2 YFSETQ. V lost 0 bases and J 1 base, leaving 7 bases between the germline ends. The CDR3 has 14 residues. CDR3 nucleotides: TGCGCCAGCAGCTTGGGGGATTTTAACTATGGCTACACCTTC. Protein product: CASSLGDFNYGYTF. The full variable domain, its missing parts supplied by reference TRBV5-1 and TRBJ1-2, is KAGVTQTPRYLIKTRGQQVTLSCSPISGHRSVSWYQQTPGQGLQFLFEYFSETQRNKGNFPGRFSGRQFSNSRSEMNVSTLELGDSALYLCASSLGDFNYGYTFGSGTRLTVV.

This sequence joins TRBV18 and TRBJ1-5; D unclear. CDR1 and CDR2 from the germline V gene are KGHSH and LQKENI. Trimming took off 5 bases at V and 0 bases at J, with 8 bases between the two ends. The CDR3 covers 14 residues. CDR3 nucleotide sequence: TGTGCCAGCTCAACCAGCAGTAGCAATCAGCCCCAGCATTTT. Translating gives CASSTSSSNQPQHF.

The CDR3 region is CALTVETQYF. For the CDR3, the DNA is TGTGCCTTGACGGTGGAGACCCAGTACTTC. This chain joins TRBV30 and TRBJ2-5; D gene uncertain. The CDR3 runs 10 residues. Trimming took 7 bases from V and 5 from J, leaving 8 bases between them. The germline gives CDR1 GTSNPN, CDR2 SVGIG (reference sequence). Filled out from reference TRBV30 and TRBJ2-5, the complete variable domain reads SQTIHQWPATLVQPVGSPLSLECTVEGTSNPNLYWYRQAAGRGLQLLFYSVGIGQISSEVPQNLSASRPQDRQFILSSKKLLLSDSGFYLCALTVETQYFGPGTRLLVL.

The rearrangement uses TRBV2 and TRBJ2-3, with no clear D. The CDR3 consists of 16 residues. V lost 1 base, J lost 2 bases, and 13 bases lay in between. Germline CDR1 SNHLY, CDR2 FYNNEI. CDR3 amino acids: CASSEGAGRFTDTQYF. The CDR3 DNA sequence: TGTGCCAGCAGTGAAGGTGCCGGACGTTTCACAGATACGCAGTATTTT. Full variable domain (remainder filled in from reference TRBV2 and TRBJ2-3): EPEVTQTPSHQVTQMGQEVILRCVPISNHLYFYWYRQILGQKVEFLVSFYNNEISEKSEIFDDQFSVERPDGSNFTLKIRSTKLEDSAMYFCASSEGAGRFTDTQYFGPGTRLTVL.

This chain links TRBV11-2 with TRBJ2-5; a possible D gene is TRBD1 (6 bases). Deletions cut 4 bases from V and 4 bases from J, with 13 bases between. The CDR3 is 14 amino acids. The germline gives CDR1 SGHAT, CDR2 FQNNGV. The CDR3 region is CASSSGQFRETQYF. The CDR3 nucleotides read TGTGCCAGCAGCTCTGGACAGTTCCGAGAGACCCAGTACTTC.